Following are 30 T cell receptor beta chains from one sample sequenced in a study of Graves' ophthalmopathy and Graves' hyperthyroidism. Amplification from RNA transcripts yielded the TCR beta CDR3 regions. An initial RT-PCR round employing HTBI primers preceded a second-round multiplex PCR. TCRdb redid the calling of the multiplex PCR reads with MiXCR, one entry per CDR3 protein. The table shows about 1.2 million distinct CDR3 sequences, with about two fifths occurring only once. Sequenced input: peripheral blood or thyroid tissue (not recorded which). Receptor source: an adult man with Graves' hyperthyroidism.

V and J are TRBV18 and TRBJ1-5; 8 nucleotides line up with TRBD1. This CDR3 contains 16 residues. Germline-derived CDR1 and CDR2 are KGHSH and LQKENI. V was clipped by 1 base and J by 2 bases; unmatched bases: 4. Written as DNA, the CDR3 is TGTGCCAGCTCACCACGTACGACAGGGGGCAATCAGCCCCAGCATTTT. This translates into CASSPRTTGGNQPQHF. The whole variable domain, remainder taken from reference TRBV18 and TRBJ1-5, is NAGVMQNPRHLVRRRGQEARLRCSPMKGHSHVYWYRQLPEEGLKFMVYLQKENIIDESGMPKERFSAEFPKEGPSILRIQQVVRGDSAAYFCASSPRTTGGNQPQHFGDGTRLSIL.

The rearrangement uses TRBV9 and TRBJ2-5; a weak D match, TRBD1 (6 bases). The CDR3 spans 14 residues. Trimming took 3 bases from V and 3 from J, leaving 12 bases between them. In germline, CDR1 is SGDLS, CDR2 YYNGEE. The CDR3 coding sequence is TGTGCCAGCAGCGCTAAGGGGGTGGAAGAGACCCAGTACTTC. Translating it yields CASSAKGVEETQYF.

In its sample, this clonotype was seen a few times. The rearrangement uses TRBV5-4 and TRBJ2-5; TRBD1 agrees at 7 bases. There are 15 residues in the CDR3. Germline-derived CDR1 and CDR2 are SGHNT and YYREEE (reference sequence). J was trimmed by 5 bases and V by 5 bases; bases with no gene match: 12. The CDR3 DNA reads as TGTGCCAGCAGATACGGTGACAGGGCTTGGGAGACCCAGTACTTC. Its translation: CASRYGDRAWETQYF.

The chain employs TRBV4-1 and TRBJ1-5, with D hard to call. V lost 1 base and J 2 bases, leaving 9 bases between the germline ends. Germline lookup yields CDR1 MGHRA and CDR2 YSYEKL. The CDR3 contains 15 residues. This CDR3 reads CASSQVQSGNQPQHF. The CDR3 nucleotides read TGCGCCAGCAGCCAAGTTCAATCTGGCAATCAGCCCCAGCATTTT.

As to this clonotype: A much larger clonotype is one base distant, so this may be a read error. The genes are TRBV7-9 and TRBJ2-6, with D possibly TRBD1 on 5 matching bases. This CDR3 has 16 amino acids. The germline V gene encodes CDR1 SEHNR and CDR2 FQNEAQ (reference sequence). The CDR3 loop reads CASSLEGVTGANVPTF. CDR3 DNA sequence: TGTGCCAGCAGCTTAGAAGGGGTAACTGGGGCCAACGTCCCGACTTTC.

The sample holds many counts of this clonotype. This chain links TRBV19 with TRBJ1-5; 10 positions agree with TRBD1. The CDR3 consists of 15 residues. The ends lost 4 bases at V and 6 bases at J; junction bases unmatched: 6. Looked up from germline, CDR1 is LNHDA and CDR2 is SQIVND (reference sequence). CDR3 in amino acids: CASSTKDRGSQPQHF. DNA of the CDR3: TGTGCCAGTAGTACCAAGGACAGGGGGAGTCAGCCCCAGCATTTT.

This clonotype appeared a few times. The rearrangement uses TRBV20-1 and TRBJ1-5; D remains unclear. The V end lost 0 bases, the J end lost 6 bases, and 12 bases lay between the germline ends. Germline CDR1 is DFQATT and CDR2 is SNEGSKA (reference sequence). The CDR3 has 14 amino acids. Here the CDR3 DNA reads TGCAGTGCTAGAGATCGGGAGGGTACTCAGCCCCAGCATTTT. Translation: CSARDREGTQPQHF.

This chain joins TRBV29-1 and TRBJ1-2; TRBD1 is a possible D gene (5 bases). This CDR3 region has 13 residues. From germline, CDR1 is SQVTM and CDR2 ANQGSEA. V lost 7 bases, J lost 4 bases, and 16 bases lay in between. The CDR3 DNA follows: TGCAGCGGGGACGGGACTTCCTCCTATGGCTACACCTTC. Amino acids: CSGDGTSSYGYTF.

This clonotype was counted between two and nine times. CDR3 amino acids: CASSPATSGLWGTQYF. For the CDR3, the DNA is TGCGCCAGCAGCCCCGCAACTAGCGGCCTATGGGGGACCCAGTACTTC. The chain recombines TRBV5-1 with TRBJ2-5; 8 nucleotides align to TRBD2. CDR1 is SGHRS and CDR2 is YFSETQ in the germline V gene. Trimming removed 4 bases from V and 7 bases from J; junction bases left unmatched: 15. This CDR3 has 16 residues.

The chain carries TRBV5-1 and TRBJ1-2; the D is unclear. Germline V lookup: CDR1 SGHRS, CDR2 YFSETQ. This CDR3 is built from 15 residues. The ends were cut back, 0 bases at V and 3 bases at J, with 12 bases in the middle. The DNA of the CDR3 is TGCGCCAGCAGCTTGGCCCCTGGCCAGGACTATGGCTACACCTTC. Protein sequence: CASSLAPGQDYGYTF.

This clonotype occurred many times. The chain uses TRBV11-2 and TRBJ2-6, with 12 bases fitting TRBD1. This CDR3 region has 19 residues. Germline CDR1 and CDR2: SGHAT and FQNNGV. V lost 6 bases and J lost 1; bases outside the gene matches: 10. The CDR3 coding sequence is TGTGCCAGCAGTTTTCCGGGACAGGGGGCTTGGTCTGGGGCCAACGTCCTGACTTTC. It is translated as CASSFPGQGAWSGANVLTF.

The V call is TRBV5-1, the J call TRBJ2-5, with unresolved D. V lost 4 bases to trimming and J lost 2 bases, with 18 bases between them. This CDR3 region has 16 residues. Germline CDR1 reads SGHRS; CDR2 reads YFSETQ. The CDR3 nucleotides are TGCGCCAGCAGCCGAACTGCCCTGTTAGGGCAAGAGACCCAGTACTTC. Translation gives CASSRTALLGQETQYF.

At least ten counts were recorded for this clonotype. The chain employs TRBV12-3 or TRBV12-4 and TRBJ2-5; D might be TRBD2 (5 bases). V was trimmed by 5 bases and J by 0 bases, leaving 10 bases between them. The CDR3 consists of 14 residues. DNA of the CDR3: TGTGCCAGCAGTCCACAGCGGTACCAAGAGACCCAGTACTTC. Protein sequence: CASSPQRYQETQYF.

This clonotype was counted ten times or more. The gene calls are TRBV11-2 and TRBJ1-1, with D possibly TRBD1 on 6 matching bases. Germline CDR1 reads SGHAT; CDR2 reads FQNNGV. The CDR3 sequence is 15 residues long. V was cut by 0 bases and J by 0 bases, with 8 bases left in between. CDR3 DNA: TGTGCCAGCAGCTTAGATGGGGGCATGAACACTGAAGCTTTCTTT. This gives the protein CASSLDGGMNTEAFF.

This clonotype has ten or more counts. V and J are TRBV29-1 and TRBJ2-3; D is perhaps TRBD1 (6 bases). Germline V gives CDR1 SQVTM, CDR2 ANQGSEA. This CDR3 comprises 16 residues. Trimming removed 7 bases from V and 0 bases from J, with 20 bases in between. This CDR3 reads CSGTVRAPRSTDTQYF. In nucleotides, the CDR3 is TGCAGCGGGACAGTTCGGGCACCCAGAAGCACAGATACGCAGTATTTT.

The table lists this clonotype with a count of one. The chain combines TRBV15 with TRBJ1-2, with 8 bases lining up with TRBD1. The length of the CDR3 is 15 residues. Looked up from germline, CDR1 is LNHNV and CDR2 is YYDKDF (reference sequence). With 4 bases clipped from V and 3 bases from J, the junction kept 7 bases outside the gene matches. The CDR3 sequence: CATSIGQGVHYGYTF. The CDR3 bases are TGTGCCACCAGCATCGGACAGGGAGTCCACTATGGCTACACCTTC.

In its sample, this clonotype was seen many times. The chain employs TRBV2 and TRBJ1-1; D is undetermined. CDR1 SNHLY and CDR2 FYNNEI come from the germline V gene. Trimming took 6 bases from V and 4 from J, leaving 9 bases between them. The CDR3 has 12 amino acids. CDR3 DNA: TGTGCCAGCAGGGGCACGGGCACTGAAGCTTTCTTT. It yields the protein CASRGTGTEAFF. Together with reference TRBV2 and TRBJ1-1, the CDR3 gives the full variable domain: EPEVTQTPSHQVTQMGQEVILRCVPISNHLYFYWYRQILGQKVEFLVSFYNNEISEKSEIFDDQFSVERPDGSNFTLKIRSTKLEDSAMYFCASRGTGTEAFFGQGTRLTVV.

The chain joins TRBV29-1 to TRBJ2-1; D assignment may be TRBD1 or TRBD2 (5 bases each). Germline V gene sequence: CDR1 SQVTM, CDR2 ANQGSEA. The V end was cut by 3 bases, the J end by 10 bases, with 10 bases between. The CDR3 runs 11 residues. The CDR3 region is CSVDWGSEQFF. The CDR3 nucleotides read TGCAGCGTTGACTGGGGGAGCGAGCAGTTCTTC.

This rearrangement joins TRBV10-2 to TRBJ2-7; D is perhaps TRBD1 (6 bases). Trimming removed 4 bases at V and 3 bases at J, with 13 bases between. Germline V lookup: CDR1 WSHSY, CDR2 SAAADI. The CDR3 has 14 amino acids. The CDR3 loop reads CASSAGQLLYEQYF. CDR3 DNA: TGCGCCAGCAGTGCCGGACAGCTACTCTACGAGCAGTACTTC.

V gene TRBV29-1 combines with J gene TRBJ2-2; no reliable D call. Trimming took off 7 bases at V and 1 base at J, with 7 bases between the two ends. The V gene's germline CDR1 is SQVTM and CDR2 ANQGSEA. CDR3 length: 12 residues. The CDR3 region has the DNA TGCAGCGCTGTCGAGAACACCGGGGAGCTGTTTTTT. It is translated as CSAVENTGELFF.

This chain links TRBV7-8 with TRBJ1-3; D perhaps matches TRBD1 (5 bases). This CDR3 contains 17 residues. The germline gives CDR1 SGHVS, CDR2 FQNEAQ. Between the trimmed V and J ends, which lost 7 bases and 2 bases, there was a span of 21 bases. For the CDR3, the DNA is TGTGCCAGCACCTACGGGGGAGGGAGGGCGACTGGAAACACCATATATTTT. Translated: CASTYGGGRATGNTIYF.

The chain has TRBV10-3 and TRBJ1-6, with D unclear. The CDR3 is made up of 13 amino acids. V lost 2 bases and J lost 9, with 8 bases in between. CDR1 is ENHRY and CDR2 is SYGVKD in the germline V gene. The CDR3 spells CAISEGSSSPLHF. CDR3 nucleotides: TGTGCCATCAGTGAGGGTTCCAGTTCACCCCTCCACTTT.

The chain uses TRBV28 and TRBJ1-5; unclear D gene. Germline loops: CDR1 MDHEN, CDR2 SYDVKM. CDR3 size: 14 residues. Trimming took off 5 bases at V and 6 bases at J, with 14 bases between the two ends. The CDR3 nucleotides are TGTGCCAGCAGTAGGTTACGGGGTAGTCAGCCCCAGCATTTT. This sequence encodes CASSRLRGSQPQHF.

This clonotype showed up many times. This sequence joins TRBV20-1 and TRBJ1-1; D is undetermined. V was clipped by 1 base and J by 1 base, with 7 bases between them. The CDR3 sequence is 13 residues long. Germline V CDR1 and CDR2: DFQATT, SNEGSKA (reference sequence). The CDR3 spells CSARVLGNTEAFF. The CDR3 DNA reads TGCAGTGCTAGAGTTTTGGGGAACACTGAAGCTTTCTTT.

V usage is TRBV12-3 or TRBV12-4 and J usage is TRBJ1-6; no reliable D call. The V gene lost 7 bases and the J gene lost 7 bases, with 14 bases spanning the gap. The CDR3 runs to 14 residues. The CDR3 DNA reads TGTGCCAGCAAAAGTGGCAGAAAAAATTCACCCCTCCACTTT. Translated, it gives CASKSGRKNSPLHF.

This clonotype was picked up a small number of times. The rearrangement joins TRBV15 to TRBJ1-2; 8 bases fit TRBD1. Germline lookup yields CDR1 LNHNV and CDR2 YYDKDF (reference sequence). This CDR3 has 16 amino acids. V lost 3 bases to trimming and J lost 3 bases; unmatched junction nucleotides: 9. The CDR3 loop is CATSSRGQGGDYGYTF. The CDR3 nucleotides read TGTGCCACCAGCAGCCGCGGACAGGGCGGAGACTATGGCTACACCTTC.

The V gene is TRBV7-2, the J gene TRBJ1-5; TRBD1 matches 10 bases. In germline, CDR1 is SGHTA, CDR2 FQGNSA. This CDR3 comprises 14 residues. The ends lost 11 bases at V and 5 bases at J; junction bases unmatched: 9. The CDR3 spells CAWSRDRGHQPQHF. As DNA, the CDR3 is TGTGCCTGGAGTCGAGACAGGGGGCATCAGCCCCAGCATTTT.

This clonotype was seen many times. CDR3 in DNA: TGTGCCAGCAGGTGGACTGAAGCTTTCTTT. Protein product: CASRWTEAFF. The chain combines TRBV2 with TRBJ1-1; D is ambiguous. Germline loops: CDR1 SNHLY, CDR2 FYNNEI. The ends were cut back, 6 bases at V and 5 bases at J, with 4 bases in the middle. The CDR3 extends over 10 amino acids.

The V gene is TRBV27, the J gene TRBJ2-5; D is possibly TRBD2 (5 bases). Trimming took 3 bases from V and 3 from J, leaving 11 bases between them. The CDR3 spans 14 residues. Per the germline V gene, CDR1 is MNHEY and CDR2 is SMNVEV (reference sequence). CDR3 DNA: TGTGCCAGCAGTTTGATAGGAGGAAAAGAGACCCAGTACTTC. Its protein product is CASSLIGGKETQYF.

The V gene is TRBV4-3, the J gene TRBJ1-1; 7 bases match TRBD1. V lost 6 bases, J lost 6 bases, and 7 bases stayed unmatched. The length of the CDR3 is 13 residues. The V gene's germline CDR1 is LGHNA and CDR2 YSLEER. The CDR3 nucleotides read TGCGCCAGCAGGCGACAGGGTGGTTCTGAAGCTTTCTTT. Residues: CASRRQGGSEAFF.